The following is a T cell receptor beta chain sequence with its context. Its antigen is currently unknown. Synthetic TCR analog templates were added to each PCR reaction. Using immunoSEQ multiplex PCR, the repertoire was profiled, and TCRdb retains in-frame clones only, with some absent. The sample carries around 19,000 clones, about four fifths recorded once. The entry originates in a study of PD-L1 blockade in urothelial cancer. Study background: Blood was analyzed 3 weeks (second dose) and 6 weeks after treatment start. A median approximately 140,000 T cells were found in blood samples. General study findings and limits: Pretreatment TCR clonality in blood under the median foretold superior survival.

The CDR3 sequence is 16 residues long. The time point: peripheral blood 6 weeks after treatment start. The TCR comes from a man aged 45-60 years with urothelial cancer. The gene calls are TRBV12-2 and TRBJ2-5; no DNA check was done on the table's D call, TRBD2. TRBV12-2 is given as a pseudogene. The material was PBMCs, obtained around atezolizumab (anti-PD-L1) treatment. The CDR3 nucleotides read TGTGCAAGTCGCTTAGCTCGGACCCTCGGGGTTGGGACCCAGTACTTC. This encodes CASRLARTLGVGTQYF.